This is a list of T cell receptor beta chains from one sample in a study of cytomegalovirus exposure and HLA in healthy donors. Only in-frame clones appear in the TCRdb table, and some are missing; sequencing was by immunoSEQ multiplex PCR. This sample carries around 74,000 clones, with approximately 15% going to the ten biggest clones. Sequenced input: PBMCs. These receptors all come from a man aged 45-65 years in good health and CMV-seropositive. CDR3s include the opening cysteine and the closing phenylalanine or tryptophan. The D gene is left open where the match is weak.

CDR3aa: CSILISGDQETQYF; CDR3nt: TGCAGCATACTCATCTCGGGGGACCAAGAGACCCAGTACTTC; len: 14; j_gene: TRBJ2-5; d_gene: .; v_gene: TRBV29-1
CDR3aa: CASSPMGRETQYF; CDR3nt: TGTGCCAGCTCACCCATGGGGAGAGAGACCCAGTACTTC; len: 13; j_gene: TRBJ2-5; d_gene: .; v_gene: TRBV18
CDR3aa: CASSHPFGQVPGKLFF; CDR3nt: TGTGCCAGCAGCCATCCCTTTGGACAGGTACCTGGAAAACTGTTTTTT; len: 16; j_gene: TRBJ1-4; d_gene: TRBD1; v_gene: TRBV14
CDR3aa: CASSLSGLAAYNEQFF; CDR3nt: TGTGCCAGCAGCTTATCGGGACTAGCGGCCTACAATGAGCAGTTCTTC; len: 16; j_gene: TRBJ2-1; d_gene: TRBD2; v_gene: TRBV7-8
CDR3aa: CASSFSGGYNYEQFF; CDR3nt: TGTGCCAGTAGTTTTAGCGGGGGTTATAACTATGAGCAGTTCTTC; len: 15; j_gene: TRBJ2-1; d_gene: TRBD2; v_gene: TRBV19
CDR3aa: CASSGSGPHNEKLFF; CDR3nt: TGTGCCAGCAGTGGATCAGGGCCTCATAATGAAAAACTGTTTTTT; len: 15; j_gene: TRBJ1-4; d_gene: .; v_gene: TRBV2
CDR3aa: CASSRQTGSNQPQHF; CDR3nt: TGTGCCAGCAGCCGGCAGACAGGGAGCAATCAGCCCCAGCATTTT; len: 15; j_gene: TRBJ1-5; d_gene: TRBD1; v_gene: TRBV13
CDR3aa: CASSYLGQPSLNSPLHF; CDR3nt: TGTGCCAGCAGCTACCTCGGACAGCCTAGTCTTAATTCACCCCTCCACTTT; len: 17; j_gene: TRBJ1-6; d_gene: .; v_gene: TRBV5-6
CDR3aa: CSVEILYGYTF; CDR3nt: TGCAGCGTTGAAATCCTGTATGGCTACACCTTC; len: 11; j_gene: TRBJ1-2; d_gene: .; v_gene: TRBV29-1
CDR3aa: CASTPRGEAFF; CDR3nt: TGTGCCAGCACCCCTCGAGGTGAAGCTTTCTTT; len: 11; j_gene: TRBJ1-1; d_gene: .; v_gene: TRBV7-9
CDR3aa: CASLTGLDYGYTF; CDR3nt: TGTGCCAGCCTAACAGGGTTGGACTATGGCTACACCTTC; len: 13; j_gene: TRBJ1-2; d_gene: .; v_gene: TRBV11-2
CDR3aa: CASSLRGTSSYNEQFF; CDR3nt: TGTGCCAGCAGCCTTAGGGGGACTAGTTCCTACAATGAGCAGTTCTTC; len: 16; j_gene: TRBJ2-1; d_gene: TRBD2; v_gene: TRBV9
CDR3aa: CASSSRETLNYGYTF; CDR3nt: TGTGCCAGCAGCTCTCGGGAGACCCTAAACTATGGCTACACCTTC; len: 15; j_gene: TRBJ1-2; d_gene: .; v_gene: TRBV5-4
CDR3aa: CASSFGRSYEQYF; CDR3nt: TGTGCCAGCAGTTTTGGGAGATCCTACGAGCAGTACTTC; len: 13; j_gene: TRBJ2-7; d_gene: .; v_gene: TRBV28
CDR3aa: CASTPGGGGNEKLFF; CDR3nt: TGTGCCAGCACCCCAGGGGGTGGGGGAAATGAAAAACTGTTTTTT; len: 15; j_gene: TRBJ1-4; d_gene: TRBD1; v_gene: TRBV28
CDR3aa: CASRQAEGGYTF; CDR3nt: TGTGCCAGCAGACAGGCAGAAGGTGGCTACACCTTC; len: 12; j_gene: TRBJ1-2; d_gene: .; v_gene: TRBV6-6
CDR3aa: CASSLGQNQPQHF; CDR3nt: TGCGCCAGCAGCTTGGGCCAGAATCAGCCCCAGCATTTT; len: 13; j_gene: TRBJ1-5; d_gene: .; v_gene: TRBV5-1
CDR3aa: CSARATEAFF; CDR3nt: TGCAGCGCGAGGGCCACTGAAGCTTTCTTT; len: 10; j_gene: TRBJ1-1; d_gene: .; v_gene: TRBV20-1
CDR3aa: CASSHWTGDHYGYTF; CDR3nt: TGTGCCAGCAGCCATTGGACAGGGGATCACTATGGCTACACCTTC; len: 15; j_gene: TRBJ1-2; d_gene: TRBD1; v_gene: TRBV4-2
CDR3aa: CASSPIGGGTGELFF; CDR3nt: TGCGCCAGCAGCCCCATCGGGGGGGGGACCGGGGAGCTGTTTTTT; len: 15; j_gene: TRBJ2-2; d_gene: TRBD2; v_gene: TRBV5-1
CDR3aa: CASSPDGNSPLHF; CDR3nt: TGTGCCAGCAGTCCCGACGGGAATTCACCCCTCCACTTT; len: 13; j_gene: TRBJ1-6; d_gene: .; v_gene: TRBV7-3
CDR3aa: CASTTGYYGYTF; CDR3nt: TGTGCCAGCACCACAGGGTACTATGGCTACACCTTC; len: 12; j_gene: TRBJ1-2; d_gene: .; v_gene: TRBV6-5
CDR3aa: CASSTTSGWEMSDTQYF; CDR3nt: TGTGCCAGCAGCACGACTAGCGGCTGGGAGATGTCAGATACGCAGTATTTT; len: 17; j_gene: TRBJ2-3; d_gene: TRBD2; v_gene: TRBV7-9
CDR3aa: CASSPGAGGEKLFF; CDR3nt: TGTGCCAGCAGCCCCGGGGCAGGGGGGGAAAAACTGTTTTTT; len: 14; j_gene: TRBJ1-4; d_gene: TRBD1; v_gene: TRBV6-1
CDR3aa: CASSSDRDTEAFF; CDR3nt: TGCGCCAGCAGCTCGGACAGAGACACTGAAGCTTTCTTT; len: 13; j_gene: TRBJ1-1; d_gene: .; v_gene: TRBV5-1
CDR3aa: CASSVSGTGGRGYTF; CDR3nt: TGTGCCAGCAGCGTCTCCGGGACAGGGGGCCGTGGCTACACCTTC; len: 15; j_gene: TRBJ1-2; d_gene: TRBD1; v_gene: TRBV5-4
CDR3aa: CASIPRGSADTQYF; CDR3nt: TGTGCCAGCATCCCACGGGGAAGCGCAGATACGCAGTATTTT; len: 14; j_gene: TRBJ2-3; d_gene: .; v_gene: TRBV7-9
CDR3aa: CASSLAEGYGYTF; CDR3nt: TGTGCCAGCAGCTTAGCGGAGGGGTATGGCTACACCTTC; len: 13; j_gene: TRBJ1-2; d_gene: .; v_gene: TRBV7-6
CDR3aa: CASSEQMTGPTGELFF; CDR3nt: TGTGCCAGCAGTGAACAAATGACAGGGCCCACCGGGGAGCTGTTTTTT; len: 16; j_gene: TRBJ2-2; d_gene: TRBD1; v_gene: TRBV6-1
CDR3aa: CASRPQVGELFF; CDR3nt: TGCGCCAGCAGGCCGCAGGTTGGGGAGCTGTTTTTT; len: 12; j_gene: TRBJ2-2; d_gene: .; v_gene: TRBV5-1
CDR3aa: CASSPGAGVNNEQFF; CDR3nt: TGCGCCAGCAGCCCCGGAGCAGGGGTAAACAATGAGCAGTTCTTC; len: 15; j_gene: TRBJ2-1; d_gene: .; v_gene: TRBV5-1
CDR3aa: CASSQFRSGANVLTF; CDR3nt: TGTGCCAGCAGCCAATTCCGCTCTGGGGCCAACGTCCTGACTTTC; len: 15; j_gene: TRBJ2-6; d_gene: .; v_gene: TRBV14
CDR3aa: CSVEFLRQGAVMNTEAFF; CDR3nt: TGCAGCGTTGAATTTCTTCGGCAGGGGGCTGTAATGAACACTGAAGCTTTCTTT; len: 18; j_gene: TRBJ1-1; d_gene: TRBD1; v_gene: TRBV29-1
CDR3aa: CAWSVRGADSPLHF; CDR3nt: TGTGCCTGGAGTGTACGCGGGGCTGATTCACCCCTCCACTTT; len: 14; j_gene: TRBJ1-6; d_gene: .; v_gene: TRBV30
CDR3aa: CASSWAAQGVQETQYF; CDR3nt: TGTGCCAGCAGCTGGGCGGCCCAGGGGGTTCAAGAGACCCAGTACTTC; len: 16; j_gene: TRBJ2-5; d_gene: TRBD1; v_gene: TRBV7-2
CDR3aa: CASSIGPGQETQYF; CDR3nt: TGTGCCAGTAGTATAGGCCCAGGGCAAGAGACCCAGTACTTC; len: 14; j_gene: TRBJ2-5; d_gene: .; v_gene: TRBV19
CDR3aa: CASSRDQGGFGYTF; CDR3nt: TGTGCCAGCAGTCGCGATCAGGGAGGATTCGGCTACACCTTC; len: 14; j_gene: TRBJ1-2; d_gene: .; v_gene: TRBV28
CDR3aa: CASSLGGSQETQYF; CDR3nt: TGTGCCAGCAGCTTAGGAGGTTCGCAAGAGACCCAGTACTTC; len: 14; j_gene: TRBJ2-5; d_gene: .; v_gene: TRBV7-8
CDR3aa: CASTQTPGTGAGDTEAFF; CDR3nt: TGTGCCAGCACACAAACTCCCGGGACAGGGGCTGGGGACACTGAAGCTTTCTTT; len: 18; j_gene: TRBJ1-1; d_gene: TRBD1; v_gene: TRBV7-9
CDR3aa: CASSQDRRDGYTF; CDR3nt: TGTGCCAGCAGCCAAGATCGGAGGGATGGCTACACCTTC; len: 13; j_gene: TRBJ1-2; d_gene: .; v_gene: TRBV14
CDR3aa: CASSLKQGSTEAFF; CDR3nt: TGCGCCAGCAGCTTGAAACAGGGGAGCACTGAAGCTTTCTTT; len: 14; j_gene: TRBJ1-1; d_gene: TRBD1; v_gene: TRBV5-1
CDR3aa: CASSETGGYNEQFF; CDR3nt: TGTGCCAGCAGTGAGACAGGGGGCTACAATGAGCAGTTCTTC; len: 14; j_gene: TRBJ2-1; d_gene: TRBD1; v_gene: TRBV6-1
CDR3aa: CASSDSTTGTVETQYF; CDR3nt: TGTGCCAGCAGTGACTCGACAACTGGGACAGTAGAGACCCAGTACTTC; len: 16; j_gene: TRBJ2-5; d_gene: TRBD1; v_gene: TRBV6-4
CDR3aa: CASRKGRRTNEKLFF; CDR3nt: TGTGCCAGCAGGAAAGGAAGGAGAACTAATGAAAAACTGTTTTTT; len: 15; j_gene: TRBJ1-4; d_gene: .; v_gene: TRBV28
CDR3aa: CASSTETGDSTDTQYF; CDR3nt: TGCGCCAGCAGCACGGAGACAGGGGACAGCACAGATACGCAGTATTTT; len: 16; j_gene: TRBJ2-3; d_gene: TRBD1; v_gene: TRBV5-1
CDR3aa: CASRLGQVYGYTF; CDR3nt: TGTGCCAGCAGGCTTGGACAGGTCTATGGCTACACCTTC; len: 13; j_gene: TRBJ1-2; d_gene: TRBD1; v_gene: TRBV28
CDR3aa: CASSILGRGDNQPQHF; CDR3nt: TGTGCCAGTAGTATCTTGGGCAGGGGAGACAATCAGCCCCAGCATTTT; len: 16; j_gene: TRBJ1-5; d_gene: .; v_gene: TRBV19
CDR3aa: CASTTLAGGLGGEQFF; CDR3nt: TGTGCCAGTACCACACTAGCGGGAGGGCTGGGTGGTGAGCAGTTCTTC; len: 16; j_gene: TRBJ2-1; d_gene: TRBD2; v_gene: TRBV19
CDR3aa: CAWSVIQGATDTQYF; CDR3nt: TGTGCCTGGAGTGTAATTCAGGGGGCAACAGATACGCAGTATTTT; len: 15; j_gene: TRBJ2-3; d_gene: TRBD1; v_gene: TRBV30
CDR3aa: CAISPFSAGDQETQYF; CDR3nt: TGTGCCATCAGTCCGTTCTCGGCGGGGGACCAAGAGACCCAGTACTTC; len: 16; j_gene: TRBJ2-5; d_gene: TRBD2; v_gene: TRBV10-3
CDR3aa: CASRGDREDGYTF; CDR3nt: TGTGCCAGTAGGGGGGACAGGGAGGACGGCTACACCTTC; len: 13; j_gene: TRBJ1-2; d_gene: TRBD1; v_gene: TRBV19
CDR3aa: CASSVGALQETQYF; CDR3nt: TGTGCCAGCAGCGTAGGCGCTCTTCAAGAGACCCAGTACTTC; len: 14; j_gene: TRBJ2-5; d_gene: .; v_gene: TRBV9
CDR3aa: CAWSTWGQNTEAFF; CDR3nt: TGTGCCTGGAGTACCTGGGGACAGAACACTGAAGCTTTCTTT; len: 14; j_gene: TRBJ1-1; d_gene: .; v_gene: TRBV30